This T cell receptor beta chain was recorded in a study of blood T cell repertoires in COVID-19 (TCRdb year 2020). The study in broad terms: Collaborator samples came from the United States, Italy and Spain and covered acute and convalescent phases of COVID-19. The prospective study material was composed of cDNA or gDNA derived from T cells, B-cell-depleted T cells, or PBMCs. Deeply sampled blood TCRbeta repertoires from subjects exposed to, actively infected with, or recovered from COVID-19 were included in the dataset. The repertoires were released in a freely available public database meant as a resource for research on the immune response to SARS-CoV-2. The samples were drawn from the first 160 participants of the ongoing ImmuneRACE study and from 950 to 1,500 subjects provided by 6 global collaborators. The sample metadata nearly always contained a de-identified subject ID, COVID-19 status, age in years and sex. HLA class I and class II types, where available, came from metadata supplied by the sample provider rather than from assay-based typing.

This clone showed up just once. The antigen this receptor binds is unknown. No base quality information exists; no much larger clone differs at one position. TCRbeta CDR3 regions were amplified from genomic DNA by means of the immunoSEQ Assay, a bias-controlled multiplex PCR. The study's processing was this. The number of nucleated cells in each sample was estimated from the amplification of reference gene primers within the assay. To quantify the absolute abundance of each unique TCRbeta CDR3 rearrangement, sequence reads were collapsed and filtered. For each sample, productive Simpson clonality was calculated as the square root of Simpson's diversity index over productive rearrangements. What TCRdb holds here is the immuneACCESS table cut down to in-frame rearrangements. Part of the clones is not present; checked against another copy, under half of the missing clones reflect an unresolved V gene, and the others are unexplained. The V and J calls and clone size were taken over from that table, and D and trimming were inferred from the DNA. In this sample the table shows a few hundred thousand clones, around 90% of which occur a single time. The top ten constitute over 0.55% of the sample.

Broader findings and caveats from the paper: The amount of clinical and demographic metadata varied by source and participant and was provided uncurated.

The collaborating institutions used their own protocols to collect whole blood in K2EDTA tubes. Collaborator samples were shipped for TCRbeta analysis as frozen whole blood, isolated PBMCs, or DNA extracted from either sample type. The CDR3 sequence holds 16 residues, the cysteine and phenylalanine included. Only the CDR3 region is kept as DNA, spanning 48 bases read in frame from base 1. CDR1 SQVTM and CDR2 ANQGSEA were looked up in the germline V gene. V is reduced by 1 base and J by 4 bases, leaving a spacing of 17 bases between them. This TCR was recovered from a human donor in a cohort sampled during active COVID-19. The sample consisted of peripheral blood. Rearrangement joined TRBV29-1 to TRBJ2-1; TRBD1 is perhaps the D gene, given 6 matching bases. The CDR3: CSVEAPGAGSYNEQFF. The DNA sequence reads TGCAGCGTTGAAGCCCCAGGGGCAGGGTCGTACAATGAGCAGTTCTTC.